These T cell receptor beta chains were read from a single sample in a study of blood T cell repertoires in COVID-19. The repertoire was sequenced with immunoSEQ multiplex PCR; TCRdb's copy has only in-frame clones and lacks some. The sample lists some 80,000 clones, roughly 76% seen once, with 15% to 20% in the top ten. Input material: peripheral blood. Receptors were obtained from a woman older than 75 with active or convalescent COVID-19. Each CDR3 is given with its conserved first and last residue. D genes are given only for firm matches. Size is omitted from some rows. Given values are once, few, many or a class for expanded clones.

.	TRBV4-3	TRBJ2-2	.	TGCGCCAGCAGCCAAGGGGGCGGGGCGGTCACCGGGGAGCTGTTTTTT	CASSQGGGAVTGELFF
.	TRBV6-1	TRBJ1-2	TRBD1	TGTGCCAGCAGTGAACCAGGACAGGCCTCTAACTATGGCTACACCTTC	CASSEPGQASNYGYTF
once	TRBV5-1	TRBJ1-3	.	TGCGCCAGCAGCCCGGACAGCTCTGGAAACACCATATATTTT	CASSPDSSGNTIYF
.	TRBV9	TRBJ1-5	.	TGTGCCAGCAGCCCGGACCCCGGGGTCGATCAGCCCCAGCATTTT	CASSPDPGVDQPQHF
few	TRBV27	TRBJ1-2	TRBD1	TGTGCCAGCAGTTTATTCGGACAGGGGGCCCCCTATGGCTACACCTTC	CASSLFGQGAPYGYTF
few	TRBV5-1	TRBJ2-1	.	TGCGCCAGCAGCTTGAGGGACAAATCCTACAATGAGCAGTTCTTC	CASSLRDKSYNEQFF
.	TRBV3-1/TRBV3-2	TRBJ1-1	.	TGTGCCAGCAGCCGGGGCGCGAGTACTGAAGCTTTCTTT	CASSRGASTEAFF
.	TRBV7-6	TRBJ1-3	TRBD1	TGTGCCAGCAGCTTTTTACACGTGAGCAGGGGGATTTGCCTCTCTGGAAACACCATATATTTT	CASSFLHVSRGICLSGNTIYF
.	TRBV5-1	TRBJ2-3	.	TGCGCCAGCAGGGTGAGGGGGGGCCCCACAGATACGCAGTATTTT	CASRVRGGPTDTQYF
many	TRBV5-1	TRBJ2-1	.	TGCGCCAGCAGCTTCCGGGACAATGAGCAGTTCTTC	CASSFRDNEQFF
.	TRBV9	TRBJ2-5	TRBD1	TGTGCCAGCAGCGTAGCGACAGGGGGGCAAGAGACCCAGTACTTC	CASSVATGGQETQYF
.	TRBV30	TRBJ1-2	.	TGTGCCTGGAGCATGGGTTCGAGGGGCTACACCTTC	CAWSMGSRGYTF
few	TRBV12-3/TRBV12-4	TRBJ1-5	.	TGTGCCAGCAACGGGGGCAATCAGCCCCAGCATTTT	CASNGGNQPQHF
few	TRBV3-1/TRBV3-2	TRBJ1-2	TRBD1	TGTGCCAGCAGACGAACAGGGGAAGATGACTACACCTTC	CASRRTGEDDYTF
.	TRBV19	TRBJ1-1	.	TGTGCTAGCTCCCTTGAAATAAGTACTGAAGCTTTCTTT	CASSLEISTEAFF
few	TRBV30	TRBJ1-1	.	TGTGCCTGGAGTGCCCGACATCCACAGGGCACTGAAGCTTTCTTT	CAWSARHPQGTEAFF
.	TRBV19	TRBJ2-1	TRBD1	TGTGCCAGTAGTTCCGGAAGCCCGGGACAGGGTCTTGATGAGCAGTTCTTC	CASSSGSPGQGLDEQFF
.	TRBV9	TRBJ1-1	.	TGTGCCAGCAGCCCGGTGGGCTACACTGAAGCTTTCTTT	CASSPVGYTEAFF